The entry below gives a single T cell receptor beta chain sequence along with its context. This specimen belongs to a study of cytomegalovirus exposure and HLA in healthy donors. Method: immunoSEQ multiplex PCR; TCRdb's copy keeps in-frame clones and lacks some. The sample carries 150,000 to 200,000 clones, roughly nine tenths recorded once. This CDR3 region has 17 residues. The V gene is TRBV21-1, the J gene TRBJ2-4; the D call in the table, TRBD2, was not verified against the DNA. TRBV21-1 corresponds to a pseudogene. Sequenced material: PBMCs. The sequence was collected from a woman between 18 and 29 years old in good health and CMV-seropositive. The CDR3 nucleotides read TGTGCCAGCAGCAGTATAGCTGCGAGGGCCCAAAAAAACATTCAGTACTTC. Translated, it gives CASSSIAARAQKNIQYF.